This passage covers 14 T cell receptor beta chains from one sample sequenced in a study of T cell responses to AZD1222 COVID-19 vaccine. Sequenced by immunoSEQ multiplex PCR; TCRdb stores in-frame clones only, minus some. The sample yields 160,000 or so clones, 91% seen once. Sequences were derived from peripheral blood, sampled on day 0 of AZD1222 vaccination. These receptors were obtained from an adult in good health.

V is TRBV2 and J is TRBJ1-2; D unclear. The CDR3 has 13 residues. Trimming removed 2 bases at V and 4 bases at J, with 8 bases between. Germline lookup yields CDR1 SNHLY and CDR2 FYNNEI. In DNA form, the CDR3 reads TGTGCCAGCAGTGAATTGGGTGGCTATGGCTACACCTTC. Its protein is CASSELGGYGYTF.

V and J are TRBV7-9 and TRBJ2-7, with D possibly matching TRBD1 (6 bases). Looked up from germline, CDR1 is SEHNR and CDR2 is FQNEAQ (reference sequence). The length of the CDR3 is 13 residues. Between the trimmed V and J ends, which lost 3 bases and 4 bases, there was a span of 10 bases. CDR3 sequence (DNA): TGTGCCAGCAGCTTTGGGCAGGGGTACGAGCAGTACTTC. Its protein product is CASSFGQGYEQYF.

This chain links TRBV25-1 with TRBJ1-6; tentative D call: TRBD1 (6 bases). The length of the CDR3 is 13 residues. CDR1 MGHDK and CDR2 SYGVNS come from the germline V gene. V was cut by 6 bases and J by 5 bases, with 8 bases left in between. The CDR3 reads CASRAGDNSPLHF. The CDR3 region has the DNA TGTGCCAGCAGAGCAGGGGATAATTCACCCCTCCACTTT.

The V and J genes are TRBV18 and TRBJ1-5; D is possibly TRBD1 (6 bases). The V gene lost 3 bases and the J gene lost 5 bases, with 14 bases spanning the gap. The CDR3 sequence is 15 residues long. From germline, CDR1 is KGHSH and CDR2 LQKENI. The CDR3, as DNA: TGTGCCAGCTCACCTTTCGGGACACCGGATCAGCCCCAGCATTTT. This encodes CASSPFGTPDQPQHF.

The count of this clone is one. V is TRBV19 and J is TRBJ1-1, with D uncertain. V lost 6 bases to trimming and J lost 4 bases, with 21 bases between them. CDR3 size: 16 residues. Germline CDR1 LNHDA, CDR2 SQIVND (reference sequence). CDR3 amino acids: CASSPPWGAVRTEAFF. The CDR3, as DNA: TGTGCCAGTAGCCCACCATGGGGAGCAGTTCGCACTGAAGCTTTCTTT.

This sequence joins TRBV6-5 and TRBJ1-5, with TRBD1 as a possible D gene (5 bases). The CDR3 totals 12 residues. Germline CDR1 is MNHEY and CDR2 is SVGAGI. V was shortened by 7 bases and J by 4 bases, with 8 bases between the two germline ends. The CDR3 loop is CASMGPNQPQHF. CDR3 coding DNA: TGTGCCAGCATGGGGCCGAATCAGCCCCAGCATTTT.

The rearrangement joins TRBV5-1 to TRBJ2-3; tentative D call: TRBD2 (6 bases). This CDR3 has 13 residues. CDR1 is SGHRS and CDR2 is YFSETQ in the germline V gene. V was cut by 5 bases and J by 2 bases, with 9 bases left in between. The CDR3 region has the DNA TGCGCCAGCAGTGGGACTGACACAGATACGCAGTATTTT. Translated: CASSGTDTDTQYF.

As DNA, the CDR3 is TGTGCCAGCAGTTCAAGACTAGCGGGAGCGCCCGAGCAGTACTTC. It is translated as CASSSRLAGAPEQYF. The chain links TRBV28 to TRBJ2-7; TRBD2 agrees at 12 bases. Looked up from germline, CDR1 is MDHEN and CDR2 is SYDVKM. J lost 6 bases, V lost 4 bases, and 7 bases had no gene match. The length of the CDR3 is 15 residues.

This clone was counted a few times. The chain combines TRBV6-1 with TRBJ1-1; 7 nucleotides match TRBD1. Trimming removed 2 bases from V and 0 bases from J; junction bases left unmatched: 9. This CDR3 spans 17 amino acids. The V gene's germline CDR1 is MNHNS and CDR2 SASEGT. The CDR3 region is CASSETGTARMNTEAFF. CDR3 nucleotide sequence: TGTGCCAGCAGTGAAACGGGGACAGCTAGAATGAACACTGAAGCTTTCTTT.

The chain combines TRBV19 with TRBJ2-7, with TRBD1 matching 9 bases. V lost 4 bases, J lost 1 base, and 5 bases stayed unmatched. The length of the CDR3 is 15 residues. Germline values: CDR1 LNHDA, CDR2 SQIVND (reference sequence). The DNA of the CDR3 is TGTGCCAGTAGTAGAAGACAGGGGGTGTCCTACGAGCAGTACTTC. It codes for CASSRRQGVSYEQYF.

V and J are TRBV2 and TRBJ1-1, with TRBD1 as a possible D gene (5 bases). The CDR3 is made up of 16 amino acids. Per the germline V gene, CDR1 is SNHLY and CDR2 is FYNNEI. The V end was cut by 0 bases, the J end by 6 bases, with 17 bases between. The CDR3 nucleotides read TGTGCCAGCAGTGAAGCTTTAGTGACGGGGGTTGCTGAAGCTTTCTTT. This sequence encodes CASSEALVTGVAEAFF. Drawing the rest from reference TRBV2 and TRBJ1-1, the complete variable domain is EPEVTQTPSHQVTQMGQEVILRCVPISNHLYFYWYRQILGQKVEFLVSFYNNEISEKSEIFDDQFSVERPDGSNFTLKIRSTKLEDSAMYFCASSEALVTGVAEAFFGQGTRLTVV.

The chain carries TRBV2 and TRBJ2-5; 9 bases agree with TRBD2. With V trimmed by 11 bases and J by 4 bases, 8 bases remained unmatched. The germline V gene has CDR1 SNHLY and CDR2 FYNNEI. The CDR3 consists of 13 residues. The CDR3 reads CAQGGLALETQYF. The CDR3 nucleotides are TGTGCCCAAGGGGGACTAGCCTTAGAGACCCAGTACTTC.

The chain links TRBV9 to TRBJ2-1; TRBD2 aligns across 12 bases. The CDR3 length is 16 residues. V gave up 4 bases and J gave up 3 bases; unmatched junction bases: 5. Germline values: CDR1 SGDLS, CDR2 YYNGEE. CDR3 nucleotide sequence: TGTGCCAGCAGCTTTATGACTAGCGGGGGCTACAATGAGCAGTTCTTC. Amino acids: CASSFMTSGGYNEQFF.

The chain combines TRBV28 with TRBJ1-1, with TRBD1 as a possible D gene (5 bases). The CDR3 loop spans 15 amino acids. Looked up from germline, CDR1 is MDHEN and CDR2 is SYDVKM. V lost 6 bases and J 2 bases, leaving 16 bases between the germline ends. CDR3 DNA sequence: TGTGCCAGCAGCCCTTTCGAAGGGGTTAACACTGAAGCTTTCTTT. This sequence encodes CASSPFEGVNTEAFF.